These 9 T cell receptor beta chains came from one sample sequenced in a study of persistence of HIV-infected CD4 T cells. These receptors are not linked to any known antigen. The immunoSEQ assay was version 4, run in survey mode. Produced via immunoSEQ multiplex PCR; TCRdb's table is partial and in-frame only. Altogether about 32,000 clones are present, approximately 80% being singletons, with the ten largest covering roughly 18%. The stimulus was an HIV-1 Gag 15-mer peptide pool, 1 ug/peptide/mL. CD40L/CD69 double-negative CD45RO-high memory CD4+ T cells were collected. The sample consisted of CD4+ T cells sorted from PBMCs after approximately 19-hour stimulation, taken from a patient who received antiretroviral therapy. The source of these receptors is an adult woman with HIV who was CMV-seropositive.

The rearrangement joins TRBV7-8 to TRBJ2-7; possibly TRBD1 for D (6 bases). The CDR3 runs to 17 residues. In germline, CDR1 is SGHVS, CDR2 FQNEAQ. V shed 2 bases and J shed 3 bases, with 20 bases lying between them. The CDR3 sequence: CASSLRQIGDTFYEQYF. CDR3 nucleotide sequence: TGTGCCAGCAGCTTAAGGCAGATCGGGGACACCTTCTACGAGCAGTACTTC. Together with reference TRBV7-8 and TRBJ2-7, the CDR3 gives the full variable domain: GAGVSQSPRYKVAKRGQDVALRCDPISGHVSLFWYQQALGQGPEFLTYFQNEAQLDKSGLPSDRFFAERPEGSVSTLKIQRTQQEDSAVYLCASSLRQIGDTFYEQYFGPGTRLTVT.

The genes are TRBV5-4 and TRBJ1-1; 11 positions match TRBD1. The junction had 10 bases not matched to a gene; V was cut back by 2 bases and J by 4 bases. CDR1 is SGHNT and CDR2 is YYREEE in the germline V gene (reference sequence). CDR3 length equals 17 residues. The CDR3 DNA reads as TGTGCCAGCAGCTTAGCTTCGGGACAGGGGGGAAGCACTGAAGCTTTCTTT. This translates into CASSLASGQGGSTEAFF.

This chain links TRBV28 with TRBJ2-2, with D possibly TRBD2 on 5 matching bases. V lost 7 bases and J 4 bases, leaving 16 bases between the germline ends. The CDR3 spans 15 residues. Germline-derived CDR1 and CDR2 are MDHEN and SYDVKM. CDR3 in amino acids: CASNKGGRVTGELFF. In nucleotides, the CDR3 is TGTGCCAGCAATAAGGGCGGGCGGGTCACCGGGGAGCTGTTTTTT.

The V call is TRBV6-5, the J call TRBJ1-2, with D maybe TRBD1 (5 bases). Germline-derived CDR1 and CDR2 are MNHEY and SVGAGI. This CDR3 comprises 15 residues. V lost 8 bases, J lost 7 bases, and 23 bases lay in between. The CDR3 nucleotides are TGTGCCAGCCAGGGACTACTCACTTCGTCTGGTGGCTACACCTTC. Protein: CASQGLLTSSGGYTF.

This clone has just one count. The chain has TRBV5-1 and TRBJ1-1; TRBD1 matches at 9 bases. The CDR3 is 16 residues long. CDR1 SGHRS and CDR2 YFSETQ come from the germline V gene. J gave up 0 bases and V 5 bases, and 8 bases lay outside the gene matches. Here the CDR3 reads CASSSGQGPMNTEAFF. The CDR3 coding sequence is TGCGCCAGCAGTTCGGGACAGGGACCTATGAACACTGAAGCTTTCTTT.

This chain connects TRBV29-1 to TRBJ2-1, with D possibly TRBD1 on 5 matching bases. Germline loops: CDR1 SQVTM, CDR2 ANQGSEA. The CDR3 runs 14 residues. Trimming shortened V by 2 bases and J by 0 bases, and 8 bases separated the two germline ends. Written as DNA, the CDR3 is TGCAGCGTTGAAAAGGGGTTCTCCTACAATGAGCAGTTCTTC. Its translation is CSVEKGFSYNEQFF.

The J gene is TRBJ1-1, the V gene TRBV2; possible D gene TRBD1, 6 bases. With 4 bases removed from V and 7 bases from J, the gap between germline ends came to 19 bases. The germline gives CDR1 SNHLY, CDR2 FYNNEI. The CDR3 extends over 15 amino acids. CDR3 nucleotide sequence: TGTGCCAGCAGTGTGAAGGGGGGAGGTGCGAGTGAAGCTTTCTTT. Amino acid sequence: CASSVKGGGASEAFF.

The CDR3 loop is CASSRTGDEQYF. DNA for the CDR3: TGTGCCAGCAGTCGCACAGGGGACGAGCAGTACTTC. J is TRBJ2-7 and V is TRBV2; 7 nucleotides agree with TRBD1. The germline V gene encodes CDR1 SNHLY and CDR2 FYNNEI. Trimming removed 5 bases from V and 5 bases from J; junction bases left unmatched: 3. The CDR3 is 12 residues long.

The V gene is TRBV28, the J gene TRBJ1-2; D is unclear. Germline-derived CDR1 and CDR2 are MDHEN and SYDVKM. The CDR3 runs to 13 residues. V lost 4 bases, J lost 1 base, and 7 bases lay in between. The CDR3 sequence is CASSSTFNYGYTF. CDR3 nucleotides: TGTGCCAGCAGTTCGACATTTAACTATGGCTACACCTTC.